Sequencing of this T cell receptor (beta chain) was carried out in a study of shared clonotypes between healthy human individuals. The assay was immunoSEQ multiplex PCR, and TCRdb's table has in-frame clones only and misses some. The data show about 2.4 million clones, 80% to 95% seen once. V lost 5 bases and J 9 bases, leaving 17 bases between the germline ends. Germline V gene sequence: CDR1 SEHNR, CDR2 FQNEAQ (reference sequence). The CDR3 is 15 residues long. Donation came from healthy HIV-negative adults that had no recent acute infections or vaccinations. The material sequenced was naive CD4+ T cells from PBMCs. The subset denotes: CD45RA+ positively selected. V is TRBV7-9 and J is TRBJ1-6; a weak D match, TRBD1 (6 bases). The sequence was obtained from a man aged 18 to 29 in good health. Some clones in this sample may be carry-over from other donors' samples. This CDR3 reads CASSEGGTWASPLHF. CDR3 bases: TGTGCCAGCAGCGAAGGTGGGACATGGGCTTCACCCCTCCACTTT. The full variable domain, completed using reference TRBV7-9 and TRBJ1-6, is DTGVSQNPRHKITKRGQNVTFRCDPISEHNRLYWYRQTLGQGPEFLTYFQNEAQLEKSRLLSDRFSAERPKGSFSTLEIQRTEQGDSAMYLCASSEGGTWASPLHFGNGTRLTVT.